Each of the 19 T cell receptor beta chains below was sequenced from the same sample in a study of sequential checkpoint blockade in melanoma. Libraries were prepared by immunoSEQ multiplex PCR; TCRdb keeps only in-frame clonotypes and omits some of them. The data show 25,000 to 35,000 clones, 70% to 90% seen once. Indicated treatment: randomized to nivolumab then ipilimumab (arm A) or the reverse (arm B). Sequencing used CD8+ T cells sorted from blood (inferred from file names), obtained from a patient given nivolumab and ipilimumab in sequence. These receptors came from a human donor with melanoma.

This clone is labeled medium-sized. This chain links TRBV28 with TRBJ2-7; D might be TRBD1 (6 bases). The CDR3 runs to 14 residues. Trimming pared 5 bases from V and 0 bases from J, leaving 11 bases between. CDR1 and CDR2 from the germline V gene are MDHEN and SYDVKM. The CDR3 loop is CASSPTGYSYEQYF. CDR3 nucleotides: TGTGCCAGCAGTCCCACAGGGTACTCCTACGAGCAGTACTTC.

This clone was counted only a few times. The rearrangement joins TRBV20-1 to TRBJ2-7; no firm D call. Germline V gene sequence: CDR1 DFQATT, CDR2 SNEGSKA (reference sequence). Trimming shortened V by 4 bases and J by 2 bases, and 3 bases separated the two germline ends. This CDR3 region has 10 residues. Here the CDR3 reads CSANTYEQYF. CDR3 nucleotides: TGCAGTGCTAATACCTACGAGCAGTACTTC.

This chain connects TRBV10-3 to TRBJ2-7, with TRBD2 matching over 11 bases. V lost 6 bases and J lost 5; bases outside the gene matches: 9. The CDR3 runs to 15 residues. Germline lookup yields CDR1 ENHRY and CDR2 SYGVKD. CDR3: CAIRELAGGPHEQYF. The DNA of the CDR3 is TGTGCCATCAGGGAATTAGCGGGAGGGCCCCACGAGCAGTACTTC.

This chain links TRBV19 with TRBJ2-3; TRBD1 matches at 9 bases. The J segment lost 2 bases and the V segment lost 5 bases, leaving 11 bases of the junction unmatched. This CDR3 region has 17 residues. Germline loops: CDR1 LNHDA, CDR2 SQIVND (reference sequence). This CDR3 is CASSVGGDRAYTDTQYF. CDR3 DNA sequence: TGTGCCAGTAGTGTGGGAGGGGACAGGGCCTACACAGATACGCAGTATTTT.

This clone was seen only once. The V and J genes are TRBV5-8 and TRBJ1-1, with D maybe TRBD1 (5 bases). V lost 0 bases and J lost 5, with 8 bases in between. Germline V lookup: CDR1 SGHTS, CDR2 YDEGEE. The CDR3 totals 13 residues. CDR3 DNA sequence: TGTGCCAGCAGCTTGGAGGGGTGGACTGAAGCTTTCTTT. This encodes CASSLEGWTEAFF.

J is TRBJ2-7 and V is TRBV28; TRBD2 is a possible D gene (5 bases). From germline, CDR1 is MDHEN and CDR2 SYDVKM. This CDR3 is built from 13 residues. The V end was cut by 8 bases, the J end by 5 bases, with 16 bases between. This CDR3 reads CASAAQLGDEQYF. DNA for the CDR3: TGTGCCAGCGCCGCACAGTTGGGAGACGAGCAGTACTTC. Variable domain in full (rest from reference TRBV28 and TRBJ2-7): DVKVTQSSRYLVKRTGEKVFLECVQDMDHENMFWYRQDPGLGLRLIYFSYDVKMKEKGDIPEGYSVSREKKERFSLILESASTNQTSMYLCASAAQLGDEQYFGPGTRLTVT.

This chain connects TRBV10-3 to TRBJ2-7, with TRBD2 identical over 13 bases. Trimming cost V 3 bases and J 7 bases; bases outside gene matches: 9. Germline CDR1 is ENHRY and CDR2 is SYGVKD. The CDR3 length is 16 residues. The CDR3 loop reads CAISDSTSGRLLEQYF. CDR3 coding DNA: TGTGCCATCAGTGACTCGACTAGCGGGAGGCTCCTGGAGCAGTACTTC.

The chain joins TRBV5-1 to TRBJ2-7, with 7 positions matching TRBD1. Germline V lookup: CDR1 SGHRS, CDR2 YFSETQ. Trimming took 0 bases from V and 0 from J; bases not matched to a gene: 3. This CDR3 has 15 amino acids. CDR3 residues: CASSLAGTVSYEQYF. The CDR3 DNA reads TGCGCCAGCAGCTTGGCCGGGACAGTCTCCTACGAGCAGTACTTC.

This rearrangement joins TRBV6-6 to TRBJ2-1; 8 bases agree with TRBD2. The CDR3 runs 15 residues. Germline V lookup: CDR1 MNHNY, CDR2 SVGAGI (reference sequence). The junction had 1 base not matched to a gene; V was cut back by 0 bases and J by 3 bases. Here the CDR3 DNA reads TGTGCCAGCAGTTACTCTAGCGGGGTCTACAATGAGCAGTTCTTC. Translated: CASSYSSGVYNEQFF.

V and J are TRBV27 and TRBJ1-2; 8 nucleotides line up with TRBD1. Per the germline V gene, CDR1 is MNHEY and CDR2 is SMNVEV (reference sequence). V dropped 3 bases and J dropped 4; count of bases not matched to a gene: 4. This CDR3 has 14 residues. The CDR3 is CASSLAGTGYGYTF. Here the CDR3 DNA reads TGTGCCAGCAGTTTGGCCGGGACAGGCTATGGCTACACCTTC.

The V gene is TRBV6-6, the J gene TRBJ1-5; maybe TRBD1 (6 bases). In germline, CDR1 is MNHNY, CDR2 SVGAGI (reference sequence). The CDR3 spans 15 residues. The germline V and J ends were trimmed by 3 bases and 9 bases, with 18 bases remaining between them. The DNA of the CDR3 is TGTGCCAGCAGTTATGTTGAAGGGGGTTTGCGGCCCCAGCATTTT. It specifies CASSYVEGGLRPQHF.

The rearrangement joins TRBV19 to TRBJ2-3; possible D gene TRBD2, 6 bases. The CDR3 runs to 15 residues. The V end was cut by 7 bases, the J end by 2 bases, with 16 bases between. Germline V lookup: CDR1 LNHDA, CDR2 SQIVND (reference sequence). DNA for the CDR3: TGTGCCAGTACCAGAGAGCGGGCAAACACAGATACGCAGTATTTT. Protein: CASTRERANTDTQYF.

The chain employs TRBV19 and TRBJ2-5, with 9 bases identical to TRBD2. With 6 bases clipped from V and 2 bases from J, the junction kept 13 bases outside the gene matches. The CDR3 loop spans 17 amino acids. Germline V lookup: CDR1 LNHDA, CDR2 SQIVND (reference sequence). CDR3 loop: CASRGRWRGRAQETQYF. The CDR3 DNA follows: TGTGCCAGTAGGGGCAGGTGGCGCGGGAGGGCGCAAGAGACCCAGTACTTC.

This chain's CDR3 is CASSMGALKDGNTIYF. The DNA of the CDR3 is TGTGCCAGCAGCATGGGGGCCCTTAAGGATGGAAACACCATATATTTT. This chain links TRBV21-1 with TRBJ1-3; the D call TRBD1 from the table was never checked on the DNA. TRBV21-1 is a pseudogene segment. The CDR3 has 16 residues.

The gene calls are TRBV27 and TRBJ2-4; maybe TRBD1 (5 bases). The germline V and J ends were trimmed by 5 bases and 1 base, with 15 bases remaining between them. CDR1 and CDR2 from the germline V gene are MNHEY and SMNVEV (reference sequence). CDR3 size: 16 residues. The CDR3 loop is CASSTGPPWAKNIQYF. The CDR3 nucleotides read TGTGCCAGCAGTACAGGACCGCCCTGGGCCAAAAACATTCAGTACTTC.

This chain joins TRBV6-4 and TRBJ2-7; TRBD1 matches 8 bases. V trimming: 3 bases; J trimming: 2 bases; junction bases outside the gene matches: 3. Germline CDR1 is MRHNA and CDR2 is SNTAGT. The CDR3 consists of 14 residues. CDR3 DNA sequence: TGTGCCAGCAGTGAAGGGACAGGACCCTACGAGCAGTACTTC. Amino acid sequence: CASSEGTGPYEQYF.

The J gene is TRBJ1-6, the V gene TRBV10-2, with 11 bases lining up with TRBD1. The CDR3 consists of 15 residues. Germline V gene data show CDR1 as WSHSY and CDR2 as SAAADI. Trimming took 6 bases from V and 6 from J; bases not matched to a gene: 4. CDR3 loop: CASSPGTGGNSPLHF. The CDR3 region has the DNA TGCGCCAGCAGCCCCGGGACAGGGGGTAATTCACCCCTCCACTTT.

This clone appeared a few times. The CDR3 coding sequence is TGTGCCAGCAGCTTAGCGCCGGGACAAAGCTCCTACGAGCAGTACTTC. Protein: CASSLAPGQSSYEQYF. V gene TRBV7-1 combines with J gene TRBJ2-7; D might be TRBD1 (6 bases). TRBV7-1 is classed as an ORF, of uncertain function. CDR3 length: 16 residues. V lost 4 bases, J lost 0 bases, and 16 bases lay in between.

The genes are TRBV4-3 and TRBJ1-3; possibly TRBD1 for D (5 bases). Trimming took 7 bases from V and 0 from J, leaving 16 bases between them. The CDR3 is made up of 16 amino acids. The germline gives CDR1 LGHNA, CDR2 YSLEER. The DNA for the CDR3 is TGCGCCAGCACCAAATCCCGGGGGACCTCTGGAAACACCATATATTTT. Amino acids: CASTKSRGTSGNTIYF.